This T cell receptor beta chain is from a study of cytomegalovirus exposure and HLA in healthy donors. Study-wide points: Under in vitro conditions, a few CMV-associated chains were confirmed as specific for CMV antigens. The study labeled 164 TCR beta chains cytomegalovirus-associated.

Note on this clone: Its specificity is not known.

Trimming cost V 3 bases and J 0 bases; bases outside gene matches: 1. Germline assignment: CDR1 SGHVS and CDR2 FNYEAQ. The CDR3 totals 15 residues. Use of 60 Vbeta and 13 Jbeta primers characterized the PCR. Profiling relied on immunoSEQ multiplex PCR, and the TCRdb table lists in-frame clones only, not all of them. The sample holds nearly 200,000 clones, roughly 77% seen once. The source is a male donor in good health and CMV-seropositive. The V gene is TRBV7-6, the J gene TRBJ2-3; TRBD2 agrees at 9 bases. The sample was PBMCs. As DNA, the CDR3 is TGTGCCAGCAGCTTGACTAGCGGAAGCACAGATACGCAGTATTTT. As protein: CASSLTSGSTDTQYF.